The source of this TCR beta chain is a study of regulatory T cells in long-lasting Graves disease. Library construction for TCR beta used iRepertoire HTBI primers and Arm-PCR of CDR3 regions. From the multiplex PCR reads, TCRdb called clonotypes with MiXCR, one entry per CDR3 protein. The sample includes 700,000 or so distinct CDR3 sequences, around 30% seen only once; the top ten take roughly 40%. Time point denoted: persistent/refractory GD, antithyroid drugs over 5 years with positive TRAb. PBMC-derived RNA was used for the TCR library. Germline lookup yields CDR1 SGHAT and CDR2 FQNNGV. This CDR3 spans 16 amino acids. Trimming pared 1 base from V and 4 bases from J, leaving 13 bases between.

The sequencing used peripheral blood mononuclear cells (PBMCs), collected when the disease was refractory, from a patient treated with antithyroid drugs. The rearrangement joins TRBV11-2 to TRBJ1-4; D may be TRBD1 (5 bases). The source of this sequence is a female donor with Graves disease. The CDR3 protein is CASSLVRRASNEKLFF. The DNA of the CDR3 is TGTGCCAGCAGCTTAGTCCGCAGGGCGAGTAATGAAAAACTGTTTTTT.